This TCR beta chain appears in the sequencing data of a study of blood T cell repertoires in COVID-19. The overall study: Some COVID-19 samples were acute and others convalescent; all came from the United States, Italy and Spain.

The CDR3 is 15 amino acids. Germline V gene data show CDR1 as SGDLS and CDR2 as YYNGEE. Trimming cost V 0 bases and J 0 bases, with 10 bases left between them. The repertoire was sequenced with immunoSEQ multiplex PCR; TCRdb's copy has only in-frame clones and lacks some. The table records 200,000 to 300,000 clones, under 90% of them present only once. This chain links TRBV9 with TRBJ2-7; unclear D gene. The sample comprised peripheral blood. The source of this sequence is a man aged 55 to 70 with acute or convalescent COVID-19. CDR3 residues: CASSVGALSSYEQYF. The CDR3 coding sequence is TGTGCCAGCAGCGTAGGGGCCTTGAGCTCCTACGAGCAGTACTTC.